This TCR beta chain emerged from a study of CD8+ T cells in alopecia areata. Study-level background: Those patients who were treated received oral tofacitinib, which was given at 5 to 10 mg twice daily for moderate-to-severe alopecia areata.

Following extraction, RNA underwent reverse transcription to cDNA, which served as the sequencing template. Assay: immunoSEQ multiplex PCR; the TCRdb copy retains only in-frame clones and omits some. Among some 110,000 clones listed, less than 75% were seen once. Regarding treatment: oral pan-JAK inhibitor, 5-10 mg twice daily. Germline V gene sequence: CDR1 KGHSY, CDR2 FQNENV. The CDR3 runs to 17 residues. V lost 3 bases, J lost 1 base, and 16 bases lay in between. This sequence originates from a human donor with alopecia areata. Sequencing used CD8+ T cells sorted from blood, obtained at week 24, from a patient treated with tofacitinib. This chain links TRBV16 with TRBJ1-5; maybe TRBD1 (6 bases). The CDR3 loop reads CASSQTPGGESNQPQHF. The CDR3 DNA reads as TGTGCCAGCAGCCAGACCCCCGGGGGCGAGAGCAATCAGCCCCAGCATTTT.